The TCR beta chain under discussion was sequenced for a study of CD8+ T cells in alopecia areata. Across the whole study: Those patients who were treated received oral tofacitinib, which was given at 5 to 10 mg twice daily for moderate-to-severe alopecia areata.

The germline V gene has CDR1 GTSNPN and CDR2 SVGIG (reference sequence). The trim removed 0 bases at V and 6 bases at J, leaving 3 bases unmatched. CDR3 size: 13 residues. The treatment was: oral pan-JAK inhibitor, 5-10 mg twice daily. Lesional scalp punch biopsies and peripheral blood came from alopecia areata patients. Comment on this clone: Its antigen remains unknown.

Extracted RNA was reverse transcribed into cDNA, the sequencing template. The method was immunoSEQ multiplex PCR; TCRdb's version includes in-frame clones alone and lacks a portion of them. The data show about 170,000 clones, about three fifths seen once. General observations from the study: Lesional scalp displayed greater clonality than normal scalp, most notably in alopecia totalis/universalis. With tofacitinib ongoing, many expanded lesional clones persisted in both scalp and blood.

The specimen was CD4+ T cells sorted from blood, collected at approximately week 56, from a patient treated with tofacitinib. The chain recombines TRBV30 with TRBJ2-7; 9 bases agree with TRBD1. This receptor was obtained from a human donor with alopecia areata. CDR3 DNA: TGTGCCTGGAGTGTTGGACAGGGGCGCGAGCAGTACTTC. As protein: CAWSVGQGREQYF.